The T cell receptor beta chain under discussion was sequenced for a study of blood T cells in healthy people across ages. Combining a sample-barcoded 5' primer with a J-beta primer mix, a second PCR ran for roughly 6 to 12 cycles. TCRdb ran MiXCR on the 5' RACE reads and lists one entry per CDR3 protein. Here the sample spans more than 1,000,000 distinct CDR3 sequences, roughly a quarter being singletons. PBMCs, at least 6.5 million per sample, were isolated. General study points: More naive CD4+ cells and higher diversity marked long-lived donors relative to aged donors.

J lost 5 bases, V lost 0 bases, and 7 bases had no gene match. This CDR3 is 17 amino acids long. The germline CDR1 and CDR2 sequences are MGHRA and YSYEKL. This clonotype has just a few counts. Its cognate antigen is unknown. The same specimen was also included in a second study, on T cells of mothers and their children. This second report adds: The cDNA synthesis received all extracted RNA, at around 1.5 ug per 15 ul. Both sample barcodes and 2-4 random nucleotides came from the M1S primer of the second PCR.

V is TRBV4-1 and J is TRBJ2-1; 10 bases map to TRBD2. The sample comprised blood. This receptor was obtained from a girl aged 2 to 9 in good health. CDR3 region: CASSQDRRTSGHNEQFF. DNA of the CDR3: TGCGCCAGCAGCCAAGATCGAAGGACTAGCGGCCACAATGAGCAGTTCTTC.